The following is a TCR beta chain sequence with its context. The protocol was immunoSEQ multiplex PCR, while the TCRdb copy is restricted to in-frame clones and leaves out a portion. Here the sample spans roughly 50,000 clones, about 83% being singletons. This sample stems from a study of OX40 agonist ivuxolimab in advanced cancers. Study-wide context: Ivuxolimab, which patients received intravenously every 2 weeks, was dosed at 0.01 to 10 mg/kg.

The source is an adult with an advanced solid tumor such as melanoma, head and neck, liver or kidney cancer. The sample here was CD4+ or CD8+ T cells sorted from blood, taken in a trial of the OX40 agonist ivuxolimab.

CDR3 coding DNA: TGTGCCAGCAGCCCTCGGGACCTTTACAATGAGCAGTTCTTC. As protein: CASSPRDLYNEQFF. This chain joins TRBV11-2 and TRBJ2-1; possibly TRBD1 or TRBD2 for D (5 bases each). This CDR3 spans 14 amino acids. In germline, CDR1 is SGHAT, CDR2 FQNNGV. The ends were cut back, 5 bases at V and 4 bases at J, with 12 bases in the middle.